The clone carrying this TCR beta chain occurred many times. The antigen is undetermined. V lost 6 bases to trimming and J lost 8 bases; unmatched junction nucleotides: 8. The CDR3 is made up of 15 amino acids. This sample stems from a study of early T cells in non-severe SARS-CoV-2 infection. About the research overall: The authors sequenced bulk RNA from unsorted whole blood, leaving chains unpaired.

Researchers tagged individual cDNA molecules with unique molecular identifiers. TCRdb used MiXCR to reprocess the 5' RACE reads, holding one entry per CDR3 protein. This sample yields approximately 50,000 distinct CDR3 sequences, of which roughly 8.8% are seen a single time; around 14% belongs to the top ten. Findings and caveats of the study: Missing private and CD4 specificities, VDJdb matching favored anti-spike CD8 responses.

V is TRBV12-3 or TRBV12-4 and J is TRBJ2-1; 12 nucleotides line up with TRBD2. The sequenced sample consisted of whole blood. This receptor was taken from an adult who was a healthcare worker with PCR-confirmed SARS-CoV-2 infection or an uninfected control (not recorded which). The chain's CDR3 is CASSRLAGESDEQFF. The CDR3 region has the DNA TGTGCCAGCAGCAGACTAGCGGGAGAGTCGGATGAGCAGTTCTTC.